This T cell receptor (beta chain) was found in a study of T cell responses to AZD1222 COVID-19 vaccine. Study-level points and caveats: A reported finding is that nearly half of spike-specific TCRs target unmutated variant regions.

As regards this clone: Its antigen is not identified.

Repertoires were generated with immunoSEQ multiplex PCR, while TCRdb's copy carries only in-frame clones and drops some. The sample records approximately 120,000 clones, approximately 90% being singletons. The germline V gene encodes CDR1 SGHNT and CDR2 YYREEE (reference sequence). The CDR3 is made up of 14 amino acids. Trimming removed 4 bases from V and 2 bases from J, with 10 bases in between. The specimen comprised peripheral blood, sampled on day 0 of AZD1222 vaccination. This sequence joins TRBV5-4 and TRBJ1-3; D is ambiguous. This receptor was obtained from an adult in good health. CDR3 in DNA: TGTGCCAGCAGCCCGCGGGGAGCTGGAAACACCATATATTTT. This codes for CASSPRGAGNTIYF.